A single sample is the source of the 25 T cell receptor beta chains below, sequenced in a study of siplizumab effects on memory and regulatory T cells. Measured with immunoSEQ multiplex PCR; TCRdb has only the in-frame clones, and not every one. This table has around 83,000 clones, about 87% appearing once. Sequenced: CD4+ T cells sorted from blood. The receptors were gathered from a human donor in good health.

This clone has just one count. This sequence joins TRBV7-9 and TRBJ2-1; 10 nucleotides align to TRBD2. In germline, CDR1 is SEHNR, CDR2 FQNEAQ (reference sequence). This CDR3 spans 16 amino acids. After removal of 0 bases from V and 9 bases from J, the junction contained 8 bases not matched to a gene. CDR3 amino acids: CASSLARTSGGSEQFF. The CDR3 bases are TGTGCCAGCAGCTTAGCGAGGACTAGCGGAGGAAGTGAGCAGTTCTTC.

The rearrangement uses TRBV6-1 and TRBJ1-5, with TRBD1 matching over 7 bases. Germline CDR1 reads MNHNS; CDR2 reads SASEGT. The CDR3 sequence is 12 residues long. Trimming at V came to 6 bases and at J to 6 bases, leaving 2 bases not matched to a gene. The CDR3 region is CASSDRVQPQHF. DNA for the CDR3: TGTGCCAGCAGCGACAGGGTTCAGCCCCAGCATTTT.

This clone turned up a few times. The chain has TRBV7-2 and TRBJ2-5; the D gene could be TRBD1 or TRBD2 (6 bases each). The V and J ends lost 7 bases and 5 bases respectively, with 11 bases between them. This CDR3 has 12 residues. Germline V gene lookup returns CDR1 SGHTA and CDR2 FQGNSA. CDR3 loop: CASKPGAETQYF. The CDR3 coding sequence is TGTGCCAGCAAGCCGGGGGCGGAGACCCAGTACTTC.

The chain recombines TRBV6-6 with TRBJ2-3; D gene unclear. V lost 0 bases and J lost 1, with 8 bases in between. From germline, CDR1 is MNHNY and CDR2 SVGAGI (reference sequence). This CDR3 has 15 residues. The chain's CDR3 is CASSYSVDGTDTQYF. Written as DNA, the CDR3 is TGTGCCAGCAGTTACTCGGTAGACGGCACAGATACGCAGTATTTT.

V usage is TRBV6-6 and J usage is TRBJ2-1; maybe TRBD2 (5 bases). Trimming took 7 bases from V and 0 from J, leaving 16 bases between them. Germline CDR1 reads MNHNY; CDR2 reads SVGAGI (reference sequence). This CDR3 comprises 16 residues. The CDR3, as DNA: TGTGCCAGCATCAAAGGGAGCGGTTTCTCCTACAATGAGCAGTTCTTC. It encodes CASIKGSGFSYNEQFF.

This clone has only one observation. The V and J genes are TRBV7-9 and TRBJ1-1, with D unresolved. Between the trimmed V and J ends, which lost 6 bases and 6 bases, there was a span of 8 bases. Germline V gene data show CDR1 as SEHNR and CDR2 as FQNEAQ (reference sequence). This CDR3 has 11 residues. The CDR3, as DNA: TGTGCCAGCAGTCTCCGGTCTGAAGCTTTCTTT. It encodes CASSLRSEAFF.

A remark on this clone: One end of the junction is discordant with germline, which a read error may explain. The rearrangement uses TRBV7-7 and TRBJ2-5, with D tentatively TRBD1 or TRBD2 (5 bases each). The V gene's germline CDR1 is SSHAT and CDR2 FNYEAQ (reference sequence). This CDR3 is built from 18 residues. CDR3 nucleotides: TGTGCTAGCAGCTGGGGACGTGTGGGTGTGGGGGTCCAAGAGACCCAGTACTTC. Protein product: CASSWGRVGVGVQETQYF.

V and J are TRBV28 and TRBJ2-5, with D unresolved. The V and J ends lost 1 base and 5 bases respectively, with 2 bases between them. CDR3 length equals 11 residues. Per germline, CDR1 MDHEN and CDR2 SYDVKM. The DNA of the CDR3 is TGTGCCAGCAGTTTATCTGAGACCCAGTACTTC. It yields the protein CASSLSETQYF.

This rearrangement joins TRBV6-6 to TRBJ2-7; D possibly corresponds to TRBD2 (6 bases). This CDR3 contains 14 residues. Germline values: CDR1 MNHNY, CDR2 SVGAGI (reference sequence). Deletions cut 5 bases from V and 7 bases from J, with 18 bases between. CDR3 residues: CASSPRAREGEQYF. CDR3 DNA sequence: TGTGCCAGCAGTCCCCGGGCGCGGGAAGGAGAGCAGTACTTC.

This clone has just one count. The rearrangement uses TRBV11-3 and TRBJ2-1; the match to TRBD2 covers 11 bases. The J segment lost 4 bases and the V segment lost 8 bases, leaving 4 bases of the junction unmatched. CDR1 is SGHNT, CDR2 YENEEA, per germline. The length of the CDR3 is 14 residues. The CDR3 loop reads CASGLAGGYNEQFF. The CDR3 region has the DNA TGTGCCAGCGGGCTAGCGGGAGGTTACAATGAGCAGTTCTTC.

The rearrangement links TRBV18 to TRBJ1-5; D might be TRBD1 (6 bases). Looked up from germline, CDR1 is KGHSH and CDR2 is LQKENI. The CDR3 loop spans 15 amino acids. V lost 5 bases, J lost 2 bases, and 13 bases lay in between. The CDR3 region is CASSANREGNQPQHF. Written as DNA, the CDR3 is TGTGCCAGCTCAGCCAACAGGGAGGGCAATCAGCCCCAGCATTTT.

The genes are TRBV30 and TRBJ2-5; no firm D call. CDR1 GTSNPN and CDR2 SVGIG come from the germline V gene (reference sequence). The V gene lost 4 bases and the J gene lost 4 bases, with 7 bases spanning the gap. This CDR3 comprises 11 residues. This CDR3 reads CAWNNLETQYF. The CDR3 DNA reads TGTGCCTGGAACAATTTAGAGACCCAGTACTTC.

This clone was observed once. This chain links TRBV19 with TRBJ1-2, with TRBD1 matching 10 bases. The length of the CDR3 is 14 residues. CDR1 LNHDA and CDR2 SQIVND come from the germline V gene (reference sequence). V gave up 6 bases and J gave up 8 bases; unmatched junction bases: 9. CDR3 nucleotides: TGTGCCAGTAGCTCAGACAGGGGGCGCGGGGGCTACACCTTC. It codes for CASSSDRGRGGYTF.

The chain couples TRBV5-1 to TRBJ2-1; 9 positions agree with TRBD2. With V trimmed by 1 base and J by 7 bases, 9 bases remained unmatched. The CDR3 spans 16 residues. Germline CDR1 and CDR2: SGHRS and YFSETQ. This CDR3 reads CASSLHGRREGNEQFF. CDR3 in DNA: TGCGCCAGCAGCTTGCACGGCCGGCGGGAGGGTAATGAGCAGTTCTTC. The complete variable domain, with remaining parts taken from reference TRBV5-1 and TRBJ2-1, reads KAGVTQTPRYLIKTRGQQVTLSCSPISGHRSVSWYQQTPGQGLQFLFEYFSETQRNKGNFPGRFSGRQFSNSRSEMNVSTLELGDSALYLCASSLHGRREGNEQFFGPGTRLTVL.

The chain couples TRBV7-2 to TRBJ2-3; unclear D gene. V lost 5 bases to trimming and J lost 6 bases, with 9 bases between them. The CDR3 extends over 12 amino acids. Germline-derived CDR1 and CDR2 are SGHTA and FQGNSA. The CDR3 bases are TGTGCCAGCAGCCCCAATACCGATACGCAGTATTTT. Its translation: CASSPNTDTQYF.

The chain employs TRBV19 and TRBJ2-7, with D uncertain. Germline loops: CDR1 LNHDA, CDR2 SQIVND (reference sequence). Trimming removed 6 bases at V and 0 bases at J, with 12 bases between. The CDR3 length is 14 residues. CDR3: CASRAQVSSYEQYF. The CDR3, as DNA: TGTGCCAGTAGGGCACAAGTGAGCTCCTACGAGCAGTACTTC.

CDR3 DNA sequence: TGTGCCAGCAGCCCGTCAGGTGTCAATCAGCCCCAGCATTTT. It codes for CASSPSGVNQPQHF. The chain combines TRBV5-8 with TRBJ1-5; D unclear. Trimming removed 4 bases at V and 3 bases at J, with 11 bases between. Looked up from germline, CDR1 is SGHTS and CDR2 is YDEGEE. The length of the CDR3 is 14 residues.

The rearrangement uses TRBV30 and TRBJ1-2; the D is unclear. V dropped 3 bases and J dropped 7 bases, with 24 bases sitting between them. The germline V gene encodes CDR1 GTSNPN and CDR2 SVGIG (reference sequence). This CDR3 is 16 amino acids long. In nucleotides, the CDR3 is TGTGCCTGGAGCATCAAGTATAGAAGGGCAGTGAGTGGCTACACCTTC. This codes for CAWSIKYRRAVSGYTF.

The chain recombines TRBV19 with TRBJ1-5, with D unresolved. The V and J ends lost 7 bases and 13 bases respectively, with 20 bases between them. This CDR3 spans 13 amino acids. CDR1 and CDR2 from the germline V gene are LNHDA and SQIVND (reference sequence). The CDR3 sequence is CASTPGPAGRQHF. CDR3 DNA sequence: TGTGCCAGTACCCCAGGCCCCGCCGGGAGGCAGCATTTT.

The chain couples TRBV19 to TRBJ2-1, with TRBD1 identical over 10 bases. The CDR3 is made up of 17 amino acids. Per the germline V gene, CDR1 is LNHDA and CDR2 is SQIVND (reference sequence). The ends lost 1 base at V and 7 bases at J; junction bases unmatched: 10. CDR3 amino acids: CASSIAPRQGARNEQFF. CDR3 coding DNA: TGTGCCAGTAGTATAGCACCCCGACAGGGGGCGCGGAATGAGCAGTTCTTC.

V and J are TRBV21-1 and TRBJ2-7; the table assigns TRBD2, which was not confirmed against the DNA. TRBV21-1 is noted as a pseudogene. This CDR3 is 14 amino acids long. CDR3 amino acids: CASSGGDSSYEQYF. The CDR3 DNA reads TGTGCCAGCAGCGGGGGGGATTCCTCCTACGAGCAGTACTTC.

The chain joins TRBV19 to TRBJ1-1; TRBD1 might be the D (6 bases). Germline assignment: CDR1 LNHDA and CDR2 SQIVND (reference sequence). There are 11 residues in the CDR3. V was pared by 6 bases and J by 9 bases, with 11 bases between. CDR3 in amino acids: CASSYGQKAFF. CDR3 bases: TGTGCCAGTAGCTATGGACAGAAAGCTTTCTTT.

V and J are TRBV11-3 and TRBJ2-7; TRBD1 matches at 10 bases. Per the germline V gene, CDR1 is SGHNT and CDR2 is YENEEA. The CDR3 is made up of 15 amino acids. V lost 2 bases to trimming and J lost 3 bases; unmatched junction nucleotides: 4. The chain's CDR3 is CASSLYGTGDYEQYF. CDR3 DNA sequence: TGTGCCAGCAGCTTATATGGGACAGGGGACTACGAGCAGTACTTC.

The V call is TRBV7-9, the J call TRBJ1-4, with 9 bases matching TRBD1. V shed 3 bases, J shed 8 bases, and the junction held 4 bases outside the gene matches. CDR1 and CDR2 from the germline V gene are SEHNR and FQNEAQ (reference sequence). The CDR3 totals 14 residues. The CDR3 protein is CASSFDRGNEKLFF. Written as DNA, the CDR3 is TGTGCCAGCAGCTTCGACAGGGGGAACGAAAAACTGTTTTTT.

This chain joins TRBV7-3 and TRBJ1-2; the D gene is possibly TRBD1 (5 bases). The germline gives CDR1 SGHTA, CDR2 FQGTGA. Trimming took 3 bases from V and 4 from J, leaving 9 bases between them. This CDR3 has 13 residues. The CDR3 reads CASSLGPGYGYTF. The CDR3 region has the DNA TGTGCCAGCAGCTTGGGGCCGGGCTATGGCTACACCTTC.